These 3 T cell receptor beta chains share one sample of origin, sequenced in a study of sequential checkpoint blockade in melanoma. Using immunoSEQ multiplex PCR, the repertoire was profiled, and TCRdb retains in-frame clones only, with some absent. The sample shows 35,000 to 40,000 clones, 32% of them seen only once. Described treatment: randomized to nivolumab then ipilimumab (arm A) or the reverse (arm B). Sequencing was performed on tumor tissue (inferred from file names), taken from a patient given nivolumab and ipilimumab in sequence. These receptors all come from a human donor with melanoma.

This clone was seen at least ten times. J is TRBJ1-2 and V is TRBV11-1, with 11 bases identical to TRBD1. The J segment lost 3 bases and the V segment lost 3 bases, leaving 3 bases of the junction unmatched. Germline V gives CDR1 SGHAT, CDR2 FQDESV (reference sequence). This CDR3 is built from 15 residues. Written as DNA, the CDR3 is TGTGCCAGCAGCTTCCGGACAGGGGGCCACTATGGCTACACCTTC. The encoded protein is CASSFRTGGHYGYTF.

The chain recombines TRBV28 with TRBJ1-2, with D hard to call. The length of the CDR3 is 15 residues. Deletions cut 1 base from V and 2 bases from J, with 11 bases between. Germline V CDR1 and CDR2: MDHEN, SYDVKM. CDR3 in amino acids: CASSLFVDGNYGYTF. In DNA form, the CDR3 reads TGTGCCAGCAGTTTATTTGTCGACGGAAACTATGGCTACACCTTC.

CDR3: CASSRTSAVSDTQYF. CDR3 nucleotides: TGTGCCAGCAGCCGGACTAGCGCGGTATCAGATACGCAGTATTTT. The V call is TRBV9, the J call TRBJ2-3; 9 positions agree with TRBD2. Germline V gene data show CDR1 as SGDLS and CDR2 as YYNGEE. V gave up 4 bases and J gave up 4 bases; unmatched junction bases: 7. This CDR3 has 15 amino acids.